A selection of T cell receptor beta chains follows, all from one sample in a study of blood T cell repertoires in COVID-19. Measured with immunoSEQ multiplex PCR; TCRdb has only the in-frame clones, and not every one. This sample carries fewer than 200,000 clones, around 79% of them seen once, and the ten largest clones take about 25%. The specimen was peripheral blood. The source of these receptors is a woman between 65 and 79 years old with acute or convalescent COVID-19. Each CDR3 is given without its conserved first and last residue. A D gene is named only where the DNA matches it firmly.

V	D	CDR3
TRBV29-1	TRBD1	SVQPDRGNAKNIQY
TRBV7-2	.	ASSTLNQPQH
TRBV7-7	TRBD2	ASSPTLGLAGDNEQF
TRBV12-3/TRBV12-4	.	ASSLYSGNTIY
TRBV3-1/TRBV3-2	.	ASSQSRDSYEQY
TRBV24-1	TRBD2	ATSASGSYNEQF
TRBV19	TRBD1	ASSTGTGNGNTIY
TRBV7-9	TRBD2	ASSYLAGDLFRSVEQY
TRBV4-2	TRBD1	ASSQDGTGNSPLH
TRBV13	.	ASSRGDSPEIQQY
TRBV7-2	.	ASSSAGNAGANVLT
TRBV7-2	.	ASSTSGGTEAF
TRBV11-2	.	ASSLTHGGRYEQY
TRBV24-1	TRBD2	ATSSRRGQETQY
TRBV30	.	AWTQSGYTDTQY
TRBV5-6	TRBD1	ASSFFPRGPGHSNQPQH
TRBV10-3	TRBD2	AITLSGRIDEQF
TRBV3-1/TRBV3-2	.	ASSQVFSENLQETQY
TRBV7-9	TRBD1	ATTKTGVNTGELF
TRBV5-4	.	ASSRRTETDTQY
TRBV15	TRBD2	ATSRGPGLVEFGEQF
TRBV3-1/TRBV3-2	TRBD1	ASSFGQGYAEAF